Listed here are 12 T cell receptor beta chains from one sample, sequenced in a study of response to subunit inactivated influenza vaccine. TCRdb itself ran the RT-PCR reads through MiXCR, one entry per CDR3 protein. The data contain about 800,000 distinct CDR3 sequences, approximately 21% of them singletons. Sequences were derived from PBMCs from blood, sampled less than 6 days after vaccination. All receptors derive from a man aged 45-65 years who received an inactivated influenza vaccine.

The V and J genes are TRBV12-3 or TRBV12-4 and TRBJ1-2; D unresolved. Trimming cost V 9 bases and J 8 bases, with 19 bases left between them. The CDR3 spans 13 residues. The CDR3 region is CASHLAGSGGYTF. The CDR3 DNA sequence: TGTGCCAGTCACCTTGCGGGGTCGGGAGGCTACACCTTC.

The V and J genes are TRBV7-8 and TRBJ1-1; a weak D match, TRBD1 (5 bases). The V end was cut by 7 bases, the J end by 0 bases, with 18 bases between. Germline-derived CDR1 and CDR2 are SGHVS and FQNEAQ. This CDR3 region has 16 residues. The CDR3 sequence: CASNPGRGALNTEAFF. CDR3 in DNA: TGTGCCAGCAACCCCGGACGAGGGGCCTTGAACACTGAAGCTTTCTTT.

Only a few counts were recorded for this clonotype. This rearrangement joins TRBV12-3 or TRBV12-4 to TRBJ1-6; the D is unclear. Trimming left V 7 bases short and J 9 bases short, with 19 bases between. This CDR3 has 15 amino acids. CDR3 DNA: TGTGCCAGCACCGGAGGGAACAATCTGCGTTCACCCCTCCACTTT. It encodes CASTGGNNLRSPLHF.

This chain joins TRBV5-1 and TRBJ2-1; either TRBD1 or TRBD2 may supply D (5 bases each). Trimming shortened V by 3 bases and J by 10 bases, and 26 bases separated the two germline ends. The CDR3 is made up of 17 amino acids. Germline-derived CDR1 and CDR2 are SGHRS and YFSETQ. The CDR3 sequence is CASSWGLGQAPFGEQFF. The CDR3 region has the DNA TGCGCCAGCAGCTGGGGGTTGGGGCAGGCGCCGTTCGGCGAGCAGTTCTTC.

This clonotype was seen a handful of times. This chain joins TRBV20-1 and TRBJ2-3; possible D gene TRBD1, 6 bases. Germline V gene lookup returns CDR1 DFQATT and CDR2 SNEGSKA (reference sequence). V was cut by 5 bases and J by 0 bases, with 15 bases left in between. This CDR3 has 15 residues. CDR3 sequence: CSAPRPGDSTDTQYF. DNA of the CDR3: TGCAGTGCTCCCAGGCCAGGGGATAGCACAGATACGCAGTATTTT.

The rearrangement links TRBV7-2 to TRBJ1-2; a weak D match, TRBD1 (5 bases). The germline CDR1 and CDR2 sequences are SGHTA and FQGNSA. This CDR3 contains 15 residues. V was shortened by 3 bases and J by 3 bases, with 14 bases between the two germline ends. The CDR3 coding sequence is TGTGCCAGCAGCTTCTATGGGGCGCAAGACTATGGCTACACCTTC. Protein sequence: CASSFYGAQDYGYTF.

This clonotype has more than one count but fewer than ten. This chain connects TRBV11-2 to TRBJ2-6, with TRBD2 as a possible D gene (7 bases). V was cut by 3 bases and J by 0 bases, with 18 bases left in between. The CDR3 sequence is 19 residues long. Per germline, CDR1 SGHAT and CDR2 FQNNGV. CDR3 DNA sequence: TGTGCCAGCAGCTTTTTGGGGGGGGCCCTCTTCTCTGGGGCCAACGTCCTGACTTTC. Residues: CASSFLGGALFSGANVLTF.

This clonotype turned up a few times. This chain uses TRBV7-9 with TRBJ2-6; perhaps TRBD2 as D (6 bases). The V and J ends lost 8 bases and 0 bases respectively, with 17 bases between them. Germline CDR1 reads SEHNR; CDR2 reads FQNEAQ (reference sequence). The CDR3 length is 17 residues. CDR3: CASRNPGLSSGANVLTF. Written as DNA, the CDR3 is TGTGCCAGCCGAAATCCGGGACTGAGCTCTGGGGCCAACGTCCTGACTTTC.

The chain's CDR3 is CASSDRGVRGTEAFF. CDR3 DNA sequence: TGTGCCAGCAGTGACAGGGGTGTGAGGGGAACTGAAGCTTTCTTT. The rearrangement joins TRBV2 to TRBJ1-1; possibly TRBD1 for D (6 bases). CDR1 is SNHLY, CDR2 FYNNEI, per germline. The CDR3 length is 15 residues. Trimming stripped 3 bases from V and 5 bases from J, with 16 bases between.

Many counts were recorded for this clonotype. The chain combines TRBV5-1 with TRBJ2-6, with D possibly TRBD1 on 6 matching bases. CDR1 is SGHRS, CDR2 YFSETQ, per germline. The CDR3 is 16 amino acids. The germline V and J ends were trimmed by 4 bases and 3 bases, with 14 bases remaining between them. The CDR3 nucleotides are TGCGCCAGCAGCGTCCAAACAGGGAATGGGGCCAACGTCCTGACTTTC. Translated, it gives CASSVQTGNGANVLTF.

The V call is TRBV20-1, the J call TRBJ2-3; possibly TRBD2 for D (6 bases). Germline loops: CDR1 DFQATT, CDR2 SNEGSKA (reference sequence). V lost 1 base and J lost 0, with 20 bases in between. The CDR3 covers 18 residues. This chain's CDR3 is CSARGVVAAGSSTDTQYF. The DNA for the CDR3 is TGCAGTGCTAGAGGGGTGGTAGCGGCAGGATCCAGCACAGATACGCAGTATTTT.

This clonotype has only a few counts. The rearrangement links TRBV18 to TRBJ2-1; 9 positions match TRBD1. This CDR3 contains 14 residues. The germline V gene has CDR1 KGHSH and CDR2 LQKENI. V shed 7 bases and J 5 bases; nucleotides not matched to a gene: 6. The CDR3 DNA is TGTGCCAGCTGGCGACAGGGGGTCGACAATGAGCAGTTCTTC. Translated, it gives CASWRQGVDNEQFF. Complete variable domain (other parts from reference TRBV18 and TRBJ2-1): NAGVMQNPRHLVRRRGQEARLRCSPMKGHSHVYWYRQLPEEGLKFMVYLQKENIIDESGMPKERFSAEFPKEGPSILRIQQVVRGDSAAYFCASWRQGVDNEQFFGPGTRLTVL.